This entry lists 29 T cell receptor beta chains sequenced from one sample in a study of T cell responses to AZD1222 COVID-19 vaccine. The method was immunoSEQ multiplex PCR; TCRdb's version includes in-frame clones alone and lacks a portion of them. The profile shows about 150,000 clones, around 86% of them singletons. Sequencing used peripheral blood, obtained 28 days after the second AZD1222 dose. The receptors were sampled from an adult who received the AZD1222 COVID-19 vaccine.

A single count supports this clone. The chain has TRBV5-4 and TRBJ2-5; 8 positions match TRBD2. CDR3 length equals 15 residues. With V trimmed by 0 bases and J by 5 bases, 6 bases remained unmatched. The V gene's germline CDR1 is SGHNT and CDR2 YYREEE (reference sequence). Written as DNA, the CDR3 is TGTGCCAGCAGCTTGGCCCCAGCGGGAGAGGAGACCCAGTACTTC. Its translation is CASSLAPAGEETQYF.

The rearrangement links TRBV28 to TRBJ2-5; 11 positions match TRBD2. Germline lookup yields CDR1 MDHEN and CDR2 SYDVKM. Germline trimming cut 5 bases from V and 3 bases from J; bases unmatched to any gene: 5. This CDR3 spans 15 amino acids. The CDR3 here is CASSPRGLAEETQYF. The CDR3 DNA sequence: TGTGCCAGCAGTCCCCGGGGACTAGCGGAAGAGACCCAGTACTTC.

To note about this clone: The same CDR3 is also encoded by other DNA sequences in this sample. The chain employs TRBV30 and TRBJ1-5, with D hard to call. Germline values: CDR1 GTSNPN, CDR2 SVGIG (reference sequence). The CDR3 totals 13 residues. V dropped 5 bases and J dropped 0 bases, with 8 bases sitting between them. CDR3 in DNA: TGTGCCTGGGCCCCCGATAGCAATCAGCCCCAGCATTTT. Translating it yields CAWAPDSNQPQHF.

The chain recombines TRBV27 with TRBJ1-2; TRBD1 matches at 11 bases. The CDR3 has 16 amino acids. Germline V gene sequence: CDR1 MNHEY, CDR2 SMNVEV (reference sequence). Losses at the gene ends were 8 bases for V and 1 base for J; bases not matched to a gene: 9. This CDR3 is CASRRLDRGHNYGYTF. The CDR3 coding sequence is TGTGCCAGCCGTAGATTGGACAGGGGGCATAACTATGGCTACACCTTC.

This clone was observed a handful of times. The gene calls are TRBV5-1 and TRBJ2-7; 15 bases align to TRBD2. V trimming: 3 bases; J trimming: 5 bases; junction bases outside the gene matches: 6. Germline-derived CDR1 and CDR2 are SGHRS and YFSETQ. The CDR3 extends over 16 amino acids. The CDR3 loop is CASSSGLAGGPNEQYF. The CDR3 coding sequence is TGCGCCAGCAGCTCTGGACTAGCGGGAGGGCCGAACGAGCAGTACTTC.

With respect to this clone: The junction departs from the called germline gene at one end, perhaps through a read error. In DNA, the CDR3 is TGCAGCGTTGAACTTCGCAGGAGGGGAACTCAATCAAGAGAGGCCCAGTACTTC. Translated: CSVELRRRGTQSREAQYF. J is TRBJ2-5 and V is TRBV29-1; D is perhaps TRBD2 (6 bases). The CDR3 extends over 18 amino acids. In germline, CDR1 is SQVTM, CDR2 ANQGSEA.

The chain joins TRBV28 to TRBJ2-7, with TRBD2 identical over 14 bases. From germline, CDR1 is MDHEN and CDR2 SYDVKM. This CDR3 has 18 amino acids. J gave up 3 bases and V 3 bases, and 10 bases lay outside the gene matches. Here the CDR3 reads CASSFPGTSGSFNYEQYF. The CDR3, as DNA: TGTGCCAGCAGTTTTCCAGGGACTAGCGGGAGTTTTAACTACGAGCAGTACTTC.

This chain uses TRBV6-2 or TRBV6-3 with TRBJ2-1, with 14 bases matching TRBD2. Germline CDR1 and CDR2: MNHEY and SVGEGT. The CDR3 is 16 residues long. Trimming at V came to 4 bases and at J to 7 bases, leaving 6 bases not matched to a gene. In nucleotides, the CDR3 is TGTGCCAGCAGTTTCCTAGGACTAGCGGGAGGTAATGAGCAGTTCTTC. It encodes CASSFLGLAGGNEQFF.

The V and J genes are TRBV29-1 and TRBJ2-7, with D tentatively TRBD1 or TRBD2 (5 bases each). Germline CDR1 and CDR2: SQVTM and ANQGSEA. The V end was cut by 0 bases, the J end by 5 bases, with 11 bases between. CDR3 size: 13 residues. CDR3 region: CSVEDRGGHEQYF. The CDR3 coding sequence is TGCAGCGTTGAAGATCGGGGCGGCCACGAGCAGTACTTC.

The chain uses TRBV28 and TRBJ2-7; 7 bases line up with TRBD2. J gave up 4 bases and V 7 bases, and 13 bases lay outside the gene matches. This CDR3 is 15 amino acids long. The germline gives CDR1 MDHEN, CDR2 SYDVKM. In DNA, the CDR3 is TGTGCCAGCACCGACGCCTCTAGCGGATCATACGAGCAGTACTTC. This encodes CASTDASSGSYEQYF.

In its sample, this clone was seen many times. The chain recombines TRBV12-1 with TRBJ2-3; the table's D gene call, TRBD2, was not cross checked with the DNA. TRBV12-1 counts as a pseudogene. The CDR3 is 15 residues long. The CDR3 protein is CASSPRRTITDTQYF. The CDR3 DNA sequence: TGTGCCAGCAGCCCGAGACGGACTATTACAGATACGCAGTATTTT.

This clone was seen a single time. The rearrangement links TRBV7-9 to TRBJ2-5, with D perhaps matching TRBD2 (5 bases). This CDR3 comprises 14 residues. Between the trimmed V and J ends, which lost 4 bases and 1 base, there was a span of 10 bases. In germline, CDR1 is SEHNR, CDR2 FQNEAQ (reference sequence). CDR3: CASSSGLGQETQYF. In DNA form, the CDR3 reads TGTGCCAGCAGCTCTGGACTGGGCCAAGAGACCCAGTACTTC. Filled out from reference TRBV7-9 and TRBJ2-5, the complete variable domain reads DTGVSQNPRHKITKRGQNVTFRCDPISEHNRLYWYRQTLGQGPEFLTYFQNEAQLEKSRLLSDRFSAERPKGSFSTLEIQRTEQGDSAMYLCASSSGLGQETQYFGPGTRLLVL.

The chain employs TRBV27 and TRBJ1-5; perhaps TRBD1 as D (5 bases). Germline V gene sequence: CDR1 MNHEY, CDR2 SMNVEV (reference sequence). The V gene lost 10 bases and the J gene lost 6 bases, with 16 bases spanning the gap. The CDR3 consists of 13 residues. The CDR3 sequence is CATSPRESQPQHF. In DNA, the CDR3 is TGTGCCACCTCCCCCAGGGAGTCTCAGCCCCAGCATTTT.

This chain connects TRBV3-1 (or the pseudogene TRBV3-2) to TRBJ1-3; 7 bases match TRBD1. Germline CDR1 reads LGHDT; CDR2 reads YNNKEL (reference sequence). V shed 1 base, J shed 3 bases, and the junction held 3 bases outside the gene matches. This CDR3 comprises 15 residues. CDR3 coding DNA: TGTGCCAGCAGCCAAGCAGGGGGGGGTGGAAACACCATATATTTT. Its translation is CASSQAGGGGNTIYF.

V usage is TRBV19 and J usage is TRBJ2-1, with a tentative D call TRBD2 (7 bases). This CDR3 contains 15 residues. The V end was cut by 5 bases, the J end by 6 bases, with 17 bases between. CDR1 is LNHDA and CDR2 is SQIVND in the germline V gene (reference sequence). The DNA of the CDR3 is TGTGCCAGTAGTCTCCCTGGGGGGGCCCGCAATGAGCAGTTCTTC. Translated: CASSLPGGARNEQFF.

The chain is built from TRBV6-2 or TRBV6-3 and TRBJ1-1; 7 nucleotides line up with TRBD1. V lost 2 bases to trimming and J lost 5 bases; unmatched junction nucleotides: 8. Germline V gives CDR1 MNHEY, CDR2 SVGEGT. The CDR3 runs 15 residues. DNA for the CDR3: TGTGCCAGCAGTTACAGGCAGGGGGTGGAGACTGAAGCTTTCTTT. Its translation is CASSYRQGVETEAFF.

The chain has TRBV19 and TRBJ2-1; D call uncertain. The CDR3 runs 12 residues. Trimming removed 6 bases from V and 5 bases from J, with 8 bases in between. In germline, CDR1 is LNHDA, CDR2 SQIVND (reference sequence). In nucleotides, the CDR3 is TGTGCCAGTAGACGACCCAACAATGAGCAGTTCTTC. As protein: CASRRPNNEQFF.

The chain carries TRBV28 and TRBJ2-3, with 12 bases aligning to TRBD2. The trim removed 9 bases at V and 6 bases at J, leaving 13 bases unmatched. The CDR3 spans 16 residues. Germline-derived CDR1 and CDR2 are MDHEN and SYDVKM. CDR3: CASSSGGARAPDTQYF. CDR3 DNA: TGTGCCAGTTCTAGCGGGGGGGCCAGGGCCCCGGATACGCAGTATTTT.

J is TRBJ1-3 and V is TRBV2, with D unresolved. V was clipped by 3 bases and J by 0 bases, with 9 bases between them. The CDR3 sequence is 15 residues long. CDR1 and CDR2 (germline): SNHLY, FYNNEI. Here the CDR3 reads CASSDGGRSGNTIYF. Written as DNA, the CDR3 is TGTGCCAGCAGTGATGGCGGGCGCTCTGGAAACACCATATATTTT.

This rearrangement joins TRBV2 to TRBJ1-2; D may be TRBD1 (6 bases). CDR3 length: 15 amino acids. CDR1 is SNHLY and CDR2 is FYNNEI in the germline V gene. Trimming shortened V by 6 bases and J by 5 bases, and 19 bases separated the two germline ends. CDR3 loop: CASSGVRTDAYGYTF. The CDR3 DNA is TGTGCCAGCAGCGGAGTGAGGACAGACGCTTATGGCTACACCTTC.

CDR3 nucleotides: TGTGCCAGCATCAGCTCTGGAAACACCATATATTTT. It translates to CASISSGNTIYF. The chain joins TRBV27 to TRBJ1-3; D is ambiguous. V dropped 7 bases and J dropped 0 bases, with 4 bases sitting between them. Germline V CDR1 and CDR2: MNHEY, SMNVEV (reference sequence). The CDR3 is 12 residues long.

The chain links TRBV5-1 to TRBJ1-4; tentatively, D is TRBD1 (5 bases). Germline V gene lookup returns CDR1 SGHRS and CDR2 YFSETQ. This CDR3 region has 14 residues. V dropped 4 bases and J dropped 6 bases, with 13 bases sitting between them. This chain's CDR3 is CASSPRGGDEKLFF. The CDR3 DNA sequence: TGCGCCAGCAGCCCGAGGGGCGGAGATGAAAAACTGTTTTTT.

The count of this clone is one. This rearrangement joins TRBV7-2 to TRBJ2-5, with no clear D. Germline lookup yields CDR1 SGHTA and CDR2 FQGNSA. Trimming pared 1 base from V and 0 bases from J, leaving 9 bases between. The CDR3 has 15 amino acids. The CDR3 sequence is CASSLVVSYQETQYF. CDR3 bases: TGTGCCAGCAGCTTAGTTGTCAGTTACCAAGAGACCCAGTACTTC.

This clone was recorded only once. The chain uses TRBV25-1 and TRBJ1-2, with 10 bases identical to TRBD1. The germline V gene has CDR1 MGHDK and CDR2 SYGVNS. With V trimmed by 2 bases and J by 4 bases, 1 base remained unmatched. The CDR3 consists of 14 residues. CDR3 loop: CASSERDRGYGYTF. The CDR3 DNA reads TGTGCCAGCAGTGAACGGGACAGGGGCTATGGCTACACCTTC.

This sequence joins TRBV5-1 and TRBJ1-1; 9 bases align to TRBD1. The CDR3 is made up of 15 amino acids. Losses at the gene ends were 3 bases for V and 4 bases for J; bases not matched to a gene: 7. From germline, CDR1 is SGHRS and CDR2 YFSETQ. CDR3 DNA sequence: TGCGCCAGCAGCTGGGGGGACAGGGAGGGCACTGAAGCTTTCTTT. Translating it yields CASSWGDREGTEAFF.

The rearrangement links TRBV5-1 to TRBJ1-1, with a weak D call TRBD1 (6 bases). The V gene's germline CDR1 is SGHRS and CDR2 YFSETQ. The CDR3 totals 14 residues. Trimming left V 9 bases short and J 6 bases short, with 21 bases between. The DNA for the CDR3 is TGCGCCACGCAGCCTGGGGGCACCGGGGCTGAAGCTTTCTTT. Translating gives CATQPGGTGAEAFF.

The chain recombines TRBV10-3 with TRBJ1-2; D not certain. The CDR3 has 14 residues. CDR1 and CDR2 (germline): ENHRY, SYGVKD. V was trimmed by 3 bases and J by 1 base, leaving 9 bases between them. CDR3 in DNA: TGTGCCATCAGTGACCCCTCCGGTAACTATGGCTACACCTTC. Translated: CAISDPSGNYGYTF.

The chain joins TRBV4-2 to TRBJ2-1; perhaps TRBD1 as D (5 bases). Germline values: CDR1 LGHNA, CDR2 YNFKEQ. The CDR3 has 13 residues. Trimming took off 4 bases at V and 10 bases at J, with 14 bases between the two ends. The DNA for the CDR3 is TGTGCCAGCAGCCCCCTGGGGCTTGCCGAGCAGTTCTTC. Its protein product is CASSPLGLAEQFF.

This clone was counted between two and nine times. The same CDR3 arises from other DNA sequences in this sample as well. The J gene is TRBJ1-6, the V gene TRBV9; D is possibly TRBD1 (5 bases). V was clipped by 1 base and J by 9 bases, with 11 bases between them. The CDR3 is 14 amino acids. Germline values: CDR1 SGDLS, CDR2 YYNGEE. The CDR3 DNA is TGTGCCAGCAGCGTAAGTCAGGGTGGTTCACCCCTCCACTTT. This gives the protein CASSVSQGGSPLHF.